The source of this T cell receptor (beta chain) is a study of shared clonotypes between healthy human individuals. Study-level information: Plates per donor: three CD4 naive, three CD4 memory, two CD8 naive, one CD8 memory.

Overall study findings and caveats: The study generally estimated greater richness for naive than memory subsets. The sharing of roughly 5% of naive CD4 clonotypes was seen across a few donors.

Notes on this clone: The antigen is unknown.

Per germline, CDR1 KGHSH and CDR2 LQKENI. The CDR3 contains 18 residues. Trimming took 0 bases from V and 3 from J; bases not matched to a gene: 12. From CD4+ cells came CD45RA+ naive and CD45RA-negative memory subsets. Data came from immunoSEQ multiplex PCR; TCRdb stores just in-frame clones and leaves some out. The sample lists around 1,000,000 clones; 70% to 80% were seen once. This TCR was recovered from a man between 18 and 29 years old in good health. Some clones in this sample may be carry-over from other donors' samples. The chain joins TRBV18 to TRBJ2-7; 9 nucleotides align to TRBD1. Sequences were obtained from memory CD4+ T cells from PBMCs. Subset indicated: CD45RA-negative fraction. The CDR3 loop reads CASSPPGIGQGRDYEQYF. CDR3 bases: TGTGCCAGCTCACCACCGGGAATCGGACAGGGGCGAGACTACGAGCAGTACTTC.